This TCR beta chain emerged from a study of T-cell reconstitution after alpha-beta-depleted transplantation in children. Germline CDR1 LNHNV, CDR2 YYDKDF (reference sequence). V gave up 3 bases and J gave up 10 bases, with 15 bases separating them. The CDR3 consists of 13 residues. Unique molecular identifiers were incorporated when the TCRbeta library was constructed. TCRdb passed the PCR reads through MiXCR, listing each CDR3 protein once. This table holds nearly 400,000 distinct CDR3 sequences, about 20% found once. The sequence was collected from a human donor who donated a stem cell graft to a child with acute myeloid leukemia. V gene TRBV15 combines with J gene TRBJ1-1, with D possibly matching TRBD1 (5 bases). The input for sequencing was PBMCs from the stem cell graft donor, taken from the stem cell graft. CDR3: CATSSNQGWRAFF. For the CDR3, the DNA is TGTGCCACCAGCAGCAACCAGGGTTGGAGAGCTTTCTTT.